The T cell receptor beta chain described here comes from a study of T cell changes during pregnancy in multiple sclerosis. Only in-frame clones appear in the TCRdb table, and some are missing; sequencing was by immunoSEQ multiplex PCR. The sample includes some 66,000 clones, about 91% of them seen just once. CDR3 length: 14 residues. The V and J ends lost 1 base and 0 bases respectively, with 6 bases between them. Germline CDR1 is SGDLS and CDR2 is YYNGEE. This receptor was taken from a female donor with multiple sclerosis, enrolled in a pregnancy study. This material consisted of CD8+ T cells from peripheral blood mononuclear cells, taken before pregnancy. The chain employs TRBV9 and TRBJ2-3; a possible D gene is TRBD2 (5 bases). CDR3 DNA sequence: TGTGCCAGCAGCGTAAGCGGTAGCACAGATACGCAGTATTTT. Its translation: CASSVSGSTDTQYF.